This TCR beta chain was captured in a study of siplizumab effects on memory and regulatory T cells. Study observations and caveats: Siplizumab cultures yielded proliferating Tregs whose suppressive function was not confirmed. Mappable alloreactive CD4+ clones were on average around 69% Treg-derived with siplizumab, approximately 30% in controls. Naive-or-memory phenotypes were unassignable for roughly 80-97% of proliferating CD4+ or CD8+ clones.

A remark on this clone: Its antigen is still unknown.

Each sample had about 10^5 TCR templates assayed. Profiled with immunoSEQ multiplex PCR; TCRdb holds only in-frame clones, not every one. The sample has about 100,000 clones; about 91% are singletons. CDR1 SGHTA and CDR2 FQGTGA come from the germline V gene. Trimming took 5 bases from V and 8 from J, leaving 14 bases between them. The length of the CDR3 is 13 residues. The sequence was collected from a human donor in good health. The specimen was CD4+ T cells sorted from blood. The rearrangement uses TRBV7-3 and TRBJ2-3, with D possibly being TRBD2 (6 bases). Here the CDR3 reads CASSLQREVTQYF. The DNA for the CDR3 is TGTGCCAGCAGCCTTCAAAGGGAGGTTACGCAGTATTTT.